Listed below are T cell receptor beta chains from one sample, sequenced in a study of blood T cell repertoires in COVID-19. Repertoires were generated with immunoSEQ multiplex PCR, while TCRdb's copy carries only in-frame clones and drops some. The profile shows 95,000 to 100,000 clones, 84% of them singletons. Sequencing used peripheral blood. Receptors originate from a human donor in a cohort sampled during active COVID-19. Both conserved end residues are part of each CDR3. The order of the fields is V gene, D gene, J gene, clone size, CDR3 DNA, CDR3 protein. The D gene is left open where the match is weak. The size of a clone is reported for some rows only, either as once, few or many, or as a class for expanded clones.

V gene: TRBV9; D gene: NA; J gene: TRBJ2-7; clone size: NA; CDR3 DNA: TGTGCCAGCAGCGCGACAGGGAGGACCTACGAGCAGTACTTC; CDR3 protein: CASSATGRTYEQYF
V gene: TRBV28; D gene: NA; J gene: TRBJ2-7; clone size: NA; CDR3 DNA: TGTGCCAGCCACCCCTCCAGAGGGTCGTTGCTGTACTTC; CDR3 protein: CASHPSRGSLLYF
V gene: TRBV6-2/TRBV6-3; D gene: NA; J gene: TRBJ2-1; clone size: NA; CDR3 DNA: TGTGCCAGCAGTTACCCCTCCTTAGCGAAGCAAAACAATGAGCAGTTCTTC; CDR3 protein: CASSYPSLAKQNNEQFF
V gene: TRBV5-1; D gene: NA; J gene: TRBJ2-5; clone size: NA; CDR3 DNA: TGCGCCAGCAGCTTGTCCCAGGCCGCGGGGACCCAGTACTTC; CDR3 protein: CASSLSQAAGTQYF
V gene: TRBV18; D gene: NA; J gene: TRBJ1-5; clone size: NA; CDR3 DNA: TGTGCCAGCCAGGACAGCCCCAATCAGCCCCAGCATTTT; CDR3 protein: CASQDSPNQPQHF
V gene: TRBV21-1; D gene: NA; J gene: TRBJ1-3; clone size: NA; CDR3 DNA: TGTGCCAGCACCATAACCCCAGGGGTGGGAAACACCATATATTTT; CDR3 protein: CASTITPGVGNTIYF
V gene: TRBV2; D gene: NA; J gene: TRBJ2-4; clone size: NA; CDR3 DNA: TGTGCCAGCAGTGAGGGGGGACCGATAGCCAAAAACATTCAGTACTTC; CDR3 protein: CASSEGGPIAKNIQYF
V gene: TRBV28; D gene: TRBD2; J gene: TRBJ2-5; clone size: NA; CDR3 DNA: TGTGCCAGCAGCCTACTAGCGGCTCAAGAGACCCAGTACTTC; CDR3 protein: CASSLLAAQETQYF
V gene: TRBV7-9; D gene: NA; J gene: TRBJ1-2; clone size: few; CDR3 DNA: TGTGCCATCTACCCCATCTATGGCTACACCTTC; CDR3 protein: CAIYPIYGYTF
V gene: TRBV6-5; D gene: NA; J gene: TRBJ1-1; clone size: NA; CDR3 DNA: TGTGCCAGCAGTTACTCATACAGGGAATTGGGGACTGAAGCTTTCTTT; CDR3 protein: CASSYSYRELGTEAFF
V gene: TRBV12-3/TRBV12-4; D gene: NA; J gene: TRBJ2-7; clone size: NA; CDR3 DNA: TGTGCCAGCAGTTTTTTAAACTACGAGCAGTACTTC; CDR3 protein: CASSFLNYEQYF
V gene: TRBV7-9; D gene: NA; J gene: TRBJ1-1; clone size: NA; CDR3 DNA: TGTGCCAGCAGGCCACTACAGGGAGGGAGCACTGAAGCTTTCTTT; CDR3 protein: CASRPLQGGSTEAFF
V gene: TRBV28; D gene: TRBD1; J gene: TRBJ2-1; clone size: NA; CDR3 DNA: TGTGCCAGCCTCCGGGACAGGGTGAACAATGAGCAGTTCTTC; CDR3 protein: CASLRDRVNNEQFF
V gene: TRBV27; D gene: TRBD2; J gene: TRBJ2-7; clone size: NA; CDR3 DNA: TGTGCCAGCAGTTTATTTCTAGCGGGAGAGGAGCAGTACTTC; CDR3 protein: CASSLFLAGEEQYF
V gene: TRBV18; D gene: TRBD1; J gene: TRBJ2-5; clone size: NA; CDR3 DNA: TGTGCCAGCTCACTACAGGGGGCGCGGGAGACCCAGTACTTC; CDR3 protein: CASSLQGARETQYF
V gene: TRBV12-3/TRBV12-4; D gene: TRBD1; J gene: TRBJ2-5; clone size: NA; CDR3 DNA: TGTGCCAGCAGCCAGGGGGTCGGGACCCAGTACTTC; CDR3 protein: CASSQGVGTQYF
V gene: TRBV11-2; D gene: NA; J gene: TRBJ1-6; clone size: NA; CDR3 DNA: TGTGCCAGCAGCTACGAGAACTCCTATAATTCACCCCTCCACTTT; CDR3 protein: CASSYENSYNSPLHF
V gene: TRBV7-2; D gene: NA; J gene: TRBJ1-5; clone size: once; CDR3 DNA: TGTGCCAGCAGCGGCGGTTCCAGTGGTCAGCCCCAGCATTTT; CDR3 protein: CASSGGSSGQPQHF
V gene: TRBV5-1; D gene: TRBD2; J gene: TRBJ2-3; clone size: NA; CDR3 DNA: TGCGCCAGCAGCTTGGTTAGCGGGATCACAGATACGCAGTATTTT; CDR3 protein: CASSLVSGITDTQYF
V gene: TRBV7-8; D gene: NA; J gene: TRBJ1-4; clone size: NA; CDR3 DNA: TGTGCCAGTGGAGTGCCCCCTAATGAAAAACTGTTTTTT; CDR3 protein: CASGVPPNEKLFF
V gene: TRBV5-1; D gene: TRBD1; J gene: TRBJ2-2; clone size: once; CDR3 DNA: TGCGCCAGCAAACTGAATACAGGGGTTACGGGGGAGCTGTTTTTT; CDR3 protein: CASKLNTGVTGELFF
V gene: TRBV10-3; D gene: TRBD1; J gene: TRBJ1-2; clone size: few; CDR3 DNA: TGTGCCATCAGTGAGTTCGACAGGGGGGAGTTAAGTGGCTACACCTTC; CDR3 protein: CAISEFDRGELSGYTF
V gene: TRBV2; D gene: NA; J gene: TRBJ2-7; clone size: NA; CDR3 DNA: TGTGCCAGCACCCCAGACAACGAGCAGTACTTC; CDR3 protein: CASTPDNEQYF
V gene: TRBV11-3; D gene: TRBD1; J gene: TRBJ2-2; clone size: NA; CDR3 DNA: TGTGCCAGCAGCCAAGGAACCGGGACAGGGACCGGGGAGCTGTTTTTT; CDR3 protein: CASSQGTGTGTGELFF
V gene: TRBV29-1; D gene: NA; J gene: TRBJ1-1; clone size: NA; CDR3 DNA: TGCAGCGCTGCGACAGGAGCCCTAATGAACACTGAAGCTTTCTTT; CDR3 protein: CSAATGALMNTEAFF
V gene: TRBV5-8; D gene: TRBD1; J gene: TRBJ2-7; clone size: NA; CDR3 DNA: TGTGCCAGCAGCTTCGACAGGGGCCCCTCCTACGAGCAGTACTTC; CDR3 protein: CASSFDRGPSYEQYF
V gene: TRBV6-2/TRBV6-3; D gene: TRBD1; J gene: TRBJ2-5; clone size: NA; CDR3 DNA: TGTGCCAGCAGTTACCGCGGACAGGGGGCAGGGGAGACCCAGTACTTC; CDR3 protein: CASSYRGQGAGETQYF
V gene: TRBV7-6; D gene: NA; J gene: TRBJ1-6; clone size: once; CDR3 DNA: TGTGCCAGCAGCCAGAGCGACCGGCAGCCCCTCCACTTT; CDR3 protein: CASSQSDRQPLHF
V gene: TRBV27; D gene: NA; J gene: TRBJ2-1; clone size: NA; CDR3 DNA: TGTGCCAGCAGTTTATCTTCGACTGGCCAATTCTACAATGAGCAGTTCTTC; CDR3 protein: CASSLSSTGQFYNEQFF
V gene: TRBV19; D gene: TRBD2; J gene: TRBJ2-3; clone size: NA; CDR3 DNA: TGTGCCAGTAGCCTTGGACTAGGCACAGATACGCAGTATTTT; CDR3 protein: CASSLGLGTDTQYF
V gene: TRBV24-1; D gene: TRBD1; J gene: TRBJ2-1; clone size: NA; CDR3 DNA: TGTGCCACCAGTGATTTGTCGGGACAGGGATATGAGCAGTTCTTC; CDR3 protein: CATSDLSGQGYEQFF
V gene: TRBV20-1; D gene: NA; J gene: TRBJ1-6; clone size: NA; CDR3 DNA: TGCAGTGCCGCGGACAAAGGCACCCTCCACTTT; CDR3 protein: CSAADKGTLHF
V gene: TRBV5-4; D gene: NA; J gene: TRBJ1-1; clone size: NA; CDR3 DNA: TGTGCCAGCAGCCTACTGTCTCGGGACACTGAAGCTTTCTTT; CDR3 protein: CASSLLSRDTEAFF
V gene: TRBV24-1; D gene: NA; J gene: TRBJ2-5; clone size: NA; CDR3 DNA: TGTGCCACCAGTGGTCACTCGGAGACCCAGTACTTC; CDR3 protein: CATSGHSETQYF
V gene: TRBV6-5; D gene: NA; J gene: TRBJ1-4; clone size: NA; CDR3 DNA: TGTGCCAGCAGTCAGAGGAATGAAAAACTGTTTTTT; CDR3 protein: CASSQRNEKLFF
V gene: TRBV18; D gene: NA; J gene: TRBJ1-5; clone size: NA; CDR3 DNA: TGTGCCAGCTCACCAAGTAGCCGCAATCAGCCCCAGCATTTT; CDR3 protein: CASSPSSRNQPQHF
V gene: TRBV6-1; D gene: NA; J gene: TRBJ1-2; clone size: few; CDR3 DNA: TGTGCCAGCAGTGACGTGGGCAGAACATATGGCTACACCTTC; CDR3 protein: CASSDVGRTYGYTF
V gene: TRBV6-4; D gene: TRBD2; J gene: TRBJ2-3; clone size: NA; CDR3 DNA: TGTGCCAGCAGTGGGAGCGGGGGCACAGATACGCAGTATTTT; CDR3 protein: CASSGSGGTDTQYF
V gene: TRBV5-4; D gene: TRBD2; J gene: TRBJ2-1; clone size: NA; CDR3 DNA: TGTGCCAGCCGCTTTTCGGGGGGGGCGGGGAATGAGCAGTTCTTC; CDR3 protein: CASRFSGGAGNEQFF
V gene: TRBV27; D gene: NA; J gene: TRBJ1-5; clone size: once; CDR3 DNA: TGTGCCAGCAGGGTGAAGGCGGGCAATCAGCCCCAGCATTTT; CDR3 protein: CASRVKAGNQPQHF
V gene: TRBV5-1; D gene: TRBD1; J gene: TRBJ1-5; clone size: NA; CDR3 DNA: TGCGCCAGCAGCTTGGGGACAGGGGGGAAGCCCCAGCATTTT; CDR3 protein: CASSLGTGGKPQHF
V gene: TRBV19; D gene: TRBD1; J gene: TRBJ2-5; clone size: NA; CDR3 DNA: TGTGCCAGTAGTATAGGACAGGGGAAGACCCAGTACTTC; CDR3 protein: CASSIGQGKTQYF
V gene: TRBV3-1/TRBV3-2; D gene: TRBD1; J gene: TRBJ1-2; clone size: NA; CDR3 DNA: TGTGCCAGCAGCCAAGGAACAGGGGTCTATGGCTACACCTTC; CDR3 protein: CASSQGTGVYGYTF
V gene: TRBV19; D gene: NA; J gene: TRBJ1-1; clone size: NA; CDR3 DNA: TGTGCCAGTAGTCTTATCCCAACCGGACAGCTGAACACTGAAGCTTTCTTT; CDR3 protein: CASSLIPTGQLNTEAFF
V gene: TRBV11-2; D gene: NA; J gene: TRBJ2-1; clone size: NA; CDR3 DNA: TGTGCCAGCAGCCTCGGGTCATCGACTGAGCAGTTCTTC; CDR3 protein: CASSLGSSTEQFF
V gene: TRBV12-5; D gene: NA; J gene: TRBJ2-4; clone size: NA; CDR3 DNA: TGTGCTAGTGGCAGCATGACTACGGCCAAAAACATTCAGTACTTC; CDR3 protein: CASGSMTTAKNIQYF
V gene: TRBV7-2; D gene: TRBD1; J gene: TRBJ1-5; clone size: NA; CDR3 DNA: TGTGCCAGCAGCCCTCAGGGGGGACAGCCCCAGCATTTT; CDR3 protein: CASSPQGGQPQHF
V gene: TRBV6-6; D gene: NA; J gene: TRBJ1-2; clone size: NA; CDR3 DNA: TGTGCCAGCAGGGGCGGACAGCCTGGTCTTTATGGCTACACCTTC; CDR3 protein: CASRGGQPGLYGYTF
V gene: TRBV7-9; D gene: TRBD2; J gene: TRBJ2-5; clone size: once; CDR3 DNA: TGTGCCAGCAGCTTAGGGCGGGAGCCGGCGGAGACCCAGTACTTC; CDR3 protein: CASSLGREPAETQYF
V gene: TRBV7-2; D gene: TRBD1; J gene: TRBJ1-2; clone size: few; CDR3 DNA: TGTGCCAGCAGCCTCCACGGACAGGGAACTAACTATGGCTACACCTTC; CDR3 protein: CASSLHGQGTNYGYTF
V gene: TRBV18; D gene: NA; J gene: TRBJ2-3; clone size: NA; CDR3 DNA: TGTGCCAGCTCACCACGGTCAGGGGCGACAGATACGCAGTATTTT; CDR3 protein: CASSPRSGATDTQYF
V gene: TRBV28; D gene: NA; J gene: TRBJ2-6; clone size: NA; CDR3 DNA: TGTGCCAGCACCTCCTGGCACTCTGGGGCCAACGTCCTGACTTTC; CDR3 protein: CASTSWHSGANVLTF